One and the same sample provided the 32 T cell receptor beta chains below, sequenced in a study of tumor and adjacent non-tumor tissue in lung cancer. Three rounds of nested PCR, following a modified ARM-PCR protocol, produced the TCRbeta library. TCRdb re-derived calls from the multiplex PCR reads in MiXCR, one entry per CDR3 protein. The table lists approximately 100,000 distinct CDR3 sequences, over 55% of them singletons. No cell sorting was done before RNA was extracted from the tissue. The normal lung tissue was taken more than 3 cm from the tumor edge. The sample was distant non-tumor lung tissue. Every receptor here comes from a man aged 30-40 years with non-small cell lung cancer.

The genes are TRBV29-1 and TRBJ2-7, with a possible D match to TRBD1 (7 bases). Trimming left V 4 bases short and J 9 bases short, with 22 bases between. Per the germline V gene, CDR1 is SQVTM and CDR2 is ANQGSEA. The length of the CDR3 is 14 residues. For the CDR3, the DNA is TGCAGCGTTGTAAAAGGGGGCGGGAACGACGGGCAGTACTTC. This sequence encodes CSVVKGGGNDGQYF.

This clonotype has a handful of counts. Since a much larger clone is just one base distant, this may be a read error. This rearrangement joins TRBV20-1 to TRBJ2-1, with a tentative D call TRBD2 (5 bases). Germline CDR1 DFQATT, CDR2 SNEGSKA (reference sequence). Trimming removed 3 bases from V and 4 bases from J, with 10 bases in between. The CDR3 sequence is 13 residues long. The CDR3 region has the DNA TGCAGTGCTAGGGGGAGCGGTTACAATGAGCAGTTCTTC. This translates into CSARGSGYNEQFF.

Turning to this clonotype: A read error is possible here, since a much larger clone lies one base away. The chain links TRBV6-4 to TRBJ2-1, with D perhaps matching TRBD2 (6 bases). Germline V gives CDR1 MRHNA, CDR2 SNTAGT. CDR3 size: 14 residues. The CDR3 region is CASSDGEATGERFF. DNA for the CDR3: TGTGCCAGCAGTGACGGGGAGGCGACTGGTGAGCGGTTCTTC.

This clonotype occurred a few times. This may arise from a read error, as a much more abundant clone is one base away. The chain uses TRBV12-3 or TRBV12-4 and TRBJ1-6; D ambiguous. The CDR3 is 14 residues long. The CDR3 reads CVSSSRENNSPLHF. In DNA, the CDR3 is TGTGTCAGCAGTTCTAGGGAGAATAATTCACCCCTCCACTTT.

This clonotype has just a few counts. The conserved phenylalanine or tryptophan is not found at the CDR3 terminus, so this likely reflects a read error. The rearrangement uses TRBV29-1 and TRBJ1-2, with a possible D match to TRBD1 (6 bases). Germline CDR1 SQVTM, CDR2 ANQGSEA. CDR3 length equals 15 residues. CDR3 bases: TGCTGCGTTGATGTGGCAGGGGCGATTCTGGGAGGCTACACCTCC. It codes for CCVDVAGAILGGYTS.

Regarding this clonotype: A read error may produce the germline difference seen at one junction end. The rearrangement links TRBV4-1 to TRBJ2-7; TRBD1 agrees at 8 bases. The CDR3 consists of 14 residues. Germline V gene data show CDR1 as MGHRA and CDR2 as YSYEKL. The CDR3: CASSRPGGDYGQYF. CDR3 DNA sequence: TGCGCCAGCAGCCGGCCAGGGGGCGACTACGGGCAGTACTTC.

Regarding this clonotype: This clone may be a read error of a much larger clone one base away. The limits of the CDR3 on the DNA are not certain, so only TCRdb's listed CDR3 is given. V usage is TRBV6-5 and J usage is TRBJ1-2; the listed D gene, TRBD1, was not tested against the DNA. The germline gives CDR1 MNHEY, CDR2 SVGAGI. Termini included, the CDR3 measures 13 amino acids. CDR3 loop: CASSTSGQYGYTF.

This chain connects TRBV5-1 to TRBJ2-3, with D unresolved. The DNA end is a closer match to TRBJ1-5, so the J assignment may be wrong. Germline CDR1 reads SGHRS; CDR2 reads YFSETQ. The CDR3 has 16 amino acids. The CDR3 protein is CASSLVETRSTDTQHF. In nucleotides, the CDR3 is TGCGCCAGCAGCCTTGTGGAAACTAGGAGCACAGATACGCAGCATTTT.

With regard to this clonotype: Sequence at one end of the junction differs from germline and may be a read error. The CDR3 loop is CSARDGGYQETQYF. CDR3 nucleotides: TGCAGTGCCAGAGACGGGGGGTACCAAGAGACCCAGTACTTC. The gene calls are TRBV20-1 and TRBJ2-5; 7 bases align to TRBD2. Germline V lookup: CDR1 DFQATT, CDR2 SNEGSKA (reference sequence). This CDR3 contains 14 residues.

Regarding this clonotype: An end of the junction does not agree with germline; a read error may underlie this. V usage is TRBV11-2 and J usage is TRBJ2-5, with 8 bases fitting TRBD2. The CDR3 sequence is 15 residues long. The germline gives CDR1 SGHAT, CDR2 FQNNGV. CDR3 in amino acids: CASSLPIAGREIQYF. Written as DNA, the CDR3 is TGCGCCAGCAGCTTACCCATAGCGGGGAGGGAGATCCAGTACTTC.

Worth noting for this clonotype: A much larger clone is a single base away; this may be a read error. The chain combines TRBV10-3 with TRBJ1-1; D possibly corresponds to TRBD1 (6 bases). The CDR3 totals 12 residues. Looked up from germline, CDR1 is ENHRY and CDR2 is SYGVKD. CDR3 amino acids: CAIAGWDTEALF. The CDR3 nucleotides read TGTGCCATCGCAGGGTGGGACACTGAAGCTCTCTTT.

This clonotype was counted a single time. Its ends do not fully match the called genes, so a read error is possible. The chain carries TRBV7-3 and TRBJ2-5, with 7 bases matching TRBD2. The CDR3 extends over 16 amino acids. Looked up from germline, CDR1 is SGHTA and CDR2 is FQGTGA. DNA for the CDR3: TGTGCCAGCAGCTTATTAAGCGGGGTGGCCCAAGAGACCCATTACTTC. This encodes CASSLLSGVAQETHYF. Full variable domain (remainder filled in from reference TRBV7-3 and TRBJ2-5): GAGVSQTPSNKVTEKGKYVELRCDPISGHTALYWYRQSLGQGPEFLIYFQGTGAADDSGLPNDRFFAVRPEGSVSTLKIQRTERGDSAVYLCASSLLSGVAQETHYFGPGTRLLVL.

On this clonotype: Because the CDR3 is missing its conserved closing phenylalanine or tryptophan, this is likely a read error. V and J are TRBV11-2 and TRBJ2-2; D gene unclear. The V end lost 5 bases, the J end lost 2 bases, and 9 bases lay between the germline ends. Germline lookup yields CDR1 SGHAT and CDR2 FQNNGV. The CDR3 has 14 amino acids. CDR3 in DNA: TGTGCCAGCAGCAGTAAAAATAACACCGGGGAGCTGTTTCTT. Amino acid sequence: CASSSKNNTGELFL.

CDR3 loop: CASSWDGFYEQYF. The CDR3, as DNA: TGTGCCAGCAGCTGGGACGGATTCTACGAGCAGTACTTC. The V and J genes are TRBV11-2 and TRBJ2-7, with D perhaps being TRBD1 or TRBD2 (5 bases each). There are 13 residues in the CDR3. Trimming took off 4 bases at V and 3 bases at J, with 10 bases between the two ends. CDR1 SGHAT and CDR2 FQNNGV come from the germline V gene. Looking up the rest from reference TRBV11-2 and TRBJ2-7 gives the full variable domain: EAGVAQSPRYKIIEKRQSVAFWCNPISGHATLYWYQQILGQGPKLLIQFQNNGVVDDSQLPKDRFSAERLKGVDSTLKIQPAKLEDSAVYLCASSWDGFYEQYFGPGTRLTVT.

A note on this clonotype: A read error may produce the germline difference seen at one junction end. V gene TRBV11-3 combines with J gene TRBJ2-1; TRBD1 might be the D (6 bases). The germline V gene encodes CDR1 SGHNT and CDR2 YENEEA. The CDR3 has 12 residues. The CDR3 DNA reads as TGTGCCAGCAGCCTTAACGGGAATGGACAGTTATTC. Protein sequence: CASSLNGNGQLF.

This clonotype has ten or more counts. The rearrangement links TRBV13 to TRBJ2-7; TRBD1 is a possible D gene (6 bases). The V gene lost 1 base and the J gene lost 2 bases, with 12 bases spanning the gap. Germline CDR1 reads PRHDT; CDR2 reads FYEKMQ (reference sequence). The CDR3 has 15 amino acids. This CDR3 reads CASSLVATGPYEQYF. The CDR3 region has the DNA TGTGCCAGCAGCTTAGTGGCCACAGGGCCCTACGAGCAGTACTTC.

On this clonotype itself: Just one base apart from a much larger clone, this may be a read error. The chain uses TRBV12-3 or TRBV12-4 and TRBJ1-4; 7 nucleotides agree with TRBD1. The CDR3 sequence is 14 residues long. After removal of 7 bases from V and 9 bases from J, the junction contained 11 bases not matched to a gene. CDR3 bases: TGTGCCAGCACCCGCCAGGGGGTGAATAAAAAACTGTTTTTT. The encoded protein is CASTRQGVNKKLFF.

This clonotype was seen more than once but under ten times. Being one base from a much bigger clone, this may be a read error. V usage is TRBV4-3 and J usage is TRBJ1-4; 7 nucleotides line up with TRBD1. This CDR3 region has 14 residues. The J segment lost 7 bases and the V segment lost 4 bases, leaving 6 bases of the junction unmatched. From germline, CDR1 is LGHNA and CDR2 YSLEER. As DNA, the CDR3 is TGCGCCAGCAGCCGAGGGGGCGCGTGTGAAAAACTGTTTTTT. Its protein is CASSRGGACEKLFF.

This clonotype was observed a few times. The rearrangement joins TRBV12-3 or TRBV12-4 to TRBJ1-2, with TRBD1 identical over 7 bases. With 6 bases clipped from V and 0 bases from J, the junction kept 10 bases outside the gene matches. This CDR3 is 16 amino acids long. The CDR3 DNA follows: TGTGCCAGCAGGGGCTGGGACAGAGAGTCTAACTATGGCTACACCTTC. Encoded protein: CASRGWDRESNYGYTF.

The chain links TRBV12-3 or TRBV12-4 to TRBJ1-2; D call uncertain. V lost 7 bases to trimming and J lost 5 bases, with 11 bases between them. The CDR3 sequence is 12 residues long. As DNA, the CDR3 is TGTGCCAGCAATCCGAATCTATATGGCTACACCTTC. Protein: CASNPNLYGYTF.

Points on this clonotype: The junction departs from germline at one end; a sequencing error may be responsible. The V and J genes are TRBV5-5 and TRBJ2-5; no clear D gene. Germline V gives CDR1 SGHKS, CDR2 YYEKEE (reference sequence). The CDR3 runs 14 residues. CDR3 residues: CASSFQRTRETQYF. CDR3 nucleotides: TGTGCCAGTAGCTTTCAGCGAACCCGAGAGACCCAGTACTTC.

This clonotype was observed a single time. One end of the junction fails to match germline, which may point to a read error. The V call is TRBV29-1, the J call TRBJ2-7; D uncertain. The germline V gene encodes CDR1 SQVTM and CDR2 ANQGSEA. This CDR3 has 10 amino acids. CDR3 loop: CSAYKSEQYF. The CDR3 region has the DNA TGCAGCGCCTACAAGAGCGAGCAGTATTTC.

This clonotype has at least ten counts. The rearrangement links TRBV6-6 to TRBJ2-1; 13 positions agree with TRBD2. The CDR3 loop spans 13 amino acids. V gave up 6 bases and J gave up 13 bases; unmatched junction bases: 6. Germline V CDR1 and CDR2: MNHNY, SVGAGI (reference sequence). As DNA, the CDR3 is TGTGCCAGCAGAACCGGACTAGCGGGAGTTCAGTTCTTC. Its translation: CASRTGLAGVQFF.

As to this clonotype: The junction shows a germline mismatch at one end, possibly a read error. V gene TRBV4-3 combines with J gene TRBJ2-3; D unresolved. This CDR3 spans 16 amino acids. Germline V gives CDR1 LGHNA, CDR2 YSLEER. The CDR3 coding sequence is TGCGCCAGCAGCCAAGTAAAGGATCTTGGCACAGATACGCGGTATTTT. It specifies CASSQVKDLGTDTRYF.

A note on this clonotype: One junction end disagrees with the germline gene, perhaps due to a read error. The chain carries TRBV24-1 and TRBJ2-7; D ambiguous. The CDR3 loop spans 12 amino acids. CDR1 is KGHDR, CDR2 SFDVKD, per germline. The CDR3 loop is CATSGVSYEQHF. CDR3 sequence (DNA): TGTGCCACCAGTGGCGTCTCCTACGAGCAGCACTTC.

As for this clonotype: A read error may explain this, as a much larger clone is one base away. This rearrangement joins TRBV6-2 or TRBV6-3 to TRBJ1-6; D is undetermined. Germline lookup yields CDR1 MNHEY and CDR2 SVGEGT. The CDR3 runs to 15 residues. The germline V and J ends were trimmed by 2 bases and 8 bases, with 13 bases remaining between them. The DNA for the CDR3 is TGTGCCAGCAGTTACGCCGGGTCCGGATATTCACCCCTCCACTTT. It codes for CASSYAGSGYSPLHF.

About this clonotype itself: The conserved final phenylalanine or tryptophan is absent from the CDR3, which likely points to a read error. The gene calls are TRBV10-2 and TRBJ1-1, with 7 bases that match TRBD1. The CDR3 contains 12 residues. CDR1 and CDR2 from the germline V gene are WSHSY and SAAADI. CDR3 DNA sequence: TGTGCCAGCAGTGATACCCAGGGGGGAGCTTTCCTT. It yields the protein CASSDTQGGAFL.

This clonotype was observed a few times. V is TRBV5-1 and J is TRBJ2-1; 9 bases are a match to TRBD2. Germline V CDR1 and CDR2: SGHRS, YFSETQ. This CDR3 region has 15 residues. The junction had 13 bases not matched to a gene; V was cut back by 6 bases and J by 9 bases. DNA for the CDR3: TGCGCCAGCAAGAGGCGGGAGGGCCCGGACGCTGAGCAGTTCTTC. Translated, it gives CASKRREGPDAEQFF.

This clonotype was picked up many times. The V call is TRBV6-6, the J call TRBJ2-1, with D perhaps given as TRBD1 or TRBD2 (5 bases each). Germline-derived CDR1 and CDR2 are MNHNY and SVGAGI (reference sequence). The CDR3 extends over 11 amino acids. V was shortened by 2 bases and J by 12 bases, with 8 bases between the two germline ends. CDR3 coding DNA: TGTGCCAGCAGTTACGGGGCGGGGCAGTTCTTC. Residues: CASSYGAGQFF.

A word on this clonotype: A read error may produce the germline difference seen at one junction end. CDR3 sequence (DNA): TGTGGCAGCAGCTTAGTGGTTAGCACAGATACGCAGTATTTT. This sequence encodes CGSSLVVSTDTQYF. This chain joins TRBV11-2 and TRBJ2-3, with D unresolved. The germline CDR1 and CDR2 sequences are SGHAT and FQNNGV. The CDR3 has 14 amino acids.

The rearrangement joins TRBV21-1 to TRBJ2-1; the DNA was not compared with TRBD1, the D call given in the table. TRBV21-1 has pseudogene status. This CDR3 spans 15 amino acids. The CDR3 sequence: CASKLPARARDEQFF. For the CDR3, the DNA is TGTGCCAGCAAACTTCCGGCTCGGGCCAGGGATGAGCAGTTCTTC.

The chain is built from TRBV11-2 and TRBJ2-1; a weak D match, TRBD1 (6 bases). The germline V gene has CDR1 SGHAT and CDR2 FQNNGV. CDR3 length: 15 amino acids. V was shortened by 7 bases and J by 16 bases, with 29 bases between the two germline ends. In nucleotides, the CDR3 is TGTGCCAGCACGCACCATGGCAGGGGCGGAAATGGGCAATTCTTC. Protein product: CASTHHGRGGNGQFF.